This entry concerns a single T cell receptor beta chain. This sample stems from a study of blood T cell repertoires in COVID-19. Study summary: From the United States, Italy and Spain came samples of acute and convalescent COVID-19.

The germline V gene has CDR1 MDHEN and CDR2 SYDVKM. The CDR3 sequence is 13 residues long. The V end lost 7 bases, the J end lost 6 bases, and 15 bases lay between the germline ends. Per the authors' pipeline: The authors estimated nucleated cell counts from reference gene primer amplification. Here immunoSEQ multiplex PCR was the method, and the copy in TCRdb shows in-frame clones only, minus some. V and J calls and clone size come straight from that table; D and trimming were deduced from the DNA. The sample carries 250,000 to 300,000 clones, 90% to 95% recorded once. Seattle patients were enrolled during active infection and followed longitudinally.

This sequence joins TRBV28 and TRBJ2-5; possibly TRBD2 for D (5 bases). This sequence was found in a woman between 25 and 40 years old with COVID-19, enrolled during active disease. Sequencing was done on a sample of peripheral blood. CDR3: CASTTPGVQTQYF. CDR3 nucleotides: TGTGCCAGCACCACCCCCGGGGTCCAGACCCAGTACTTC.